This TCR beta chain was captured in a study of blood T cell repertoires in COVID-19. Germline V CDR1 and CDR2: LNHDA, SQIVND (reference sequence). The CDR3 is 15 amino acids. Here immunoSEQ multiplex PCR was the method, and the copy in TCRdb shows in-frame clones only, minus some. The sample has about 330,000 clones, roughly 87% seen once. With regard to this clone: An end of the junction differs from the germline gene, which may be a read error.

V usage is TRBV19 and J usage is TRBJ1-2; 10 positions match TRBD1. The clonotype originates from a man aged 25-40 years with COVID-19, enrolled during active disease. Material: peripheral blood. The CDR3 DNA reads as TGTGCCAGTAGTTTAGACAGGGGGCCTAACTATGGCTACACCTTC. As protein: CASSLDRGPNYGYTF.